One sample yielded the 10 T cell receptor beta chains listed below, sequenced in a study of T cells expressing NK-cell markers (dated by TCRdb to the early 2020s). Library creation used 5' RACE. Sequencing used an Illumina HiSeq 2000. After TCRdb reprocessed the reads, each CDR3 protein sequence was kept as one row, without DNA. The sample's table covers 400,000 to 500,000 distinct CDR3 sequences. Of the sample, 6% to 8% is held by the ten largest clones. The sequencing sample was made of blood T cells: a sorted CD56 or NKG2C T cell subset, CD4+ or CD8+ T cells, or bulk PBMC T cells (not recorded which). The receptors originated from a woman aged 18 to 75 in good health.

This chain joins TRBV11-2 and TRBJ2-2; no DNA is available, so the TRBD1 call from TCRdb remains unchecked. Germline lookup yields CDR1 SGHAT and CDR2 FQNNGV. The CDR3 sequence is 16 residues long. The CDR3 is CASSLVGGTNTGELFF.

This chain uses TRBV28 with TRBJ2-7; TCRdb's assignment of TRBD1 cannot be checked, as there is no DNA. There are 15 residues in the CDR3. The V gene's germline CDR1 is MDHEN and CDR2 SYDVKM. The CDR3 here is CASINAGTFTGEQYF.

V usage is TRBV29-1 and J usage is TRBJ2-2. Germline V gene sequence: CDR1 SQVTM, CDR2 ANQGSEA. The CDR3 has 12 amino acids. CDR3 amino acids: CSVEPNTGELFF.

The rearrangement joins TRBV11-2 to TRBJ1-2. The CDR3 totals 12 residues. The germline V gene has CDR1 SGHAT and CDR2 FQNNGV. CDR3 loop: CASSREGFGYTF. The full variable domain, rest sourced from reference TRBV11-2 and TRBJ1-2, is EAGVAQSPRYKIIEKRQSVAFWCNPISGHATLYWYQQILGQGPKLLIQFQNNGVVDDSQLPKDRFSAERLKGVDSTLKIQPAKLEDSAVYLCASSREGFGYTFGSGTRLTVV.

The CDR3: CASSSGTYSGSYEQYF. V and J are TRBV7-8 and TRBJ2-7; TCRdb proposes TRBD1, but this gene call is untestable without DNA. Germline CDR1 reads SGHVS; CDR2 reads FQNEAQ. The CDR3 sequence is 16 residues long.

CDR3 region: CASSLESRGSTDTQYF. J is TRBJ2-3 and V is TRBV5-1; TCRdb's D call of TRBD2 is untestable without DNA. Germline V lookup: CDR1 SGHRS, CDR2 YFSETQ. There are 16 residues in the CDR3.

The chain links TRBV7-2 to TRBJ2-3. The CDR3 totals 15 residues. From germline, CDR1 is SGHTA and CDR2 FQGNSA. Here the CDR3 reads CASSLGYSSTDTQYF.

CDR3 sequence reads: CSARDPRAGNQPQHF. The rearrangement joins TRBV20-1 to TRBJ1-5; TCRdb calls TRBD1, which cannot be checked without DNA. Germline-derived CDR1 and CDR2 are DFQATT and SNEGSKA (reference sequence). The CDR3 contains 15 residues.

The genes are TRBV12-3 or TRBV12-4 and TRBJ1-3. The CDR3 extends over 12 amino acids. CDR3 amino acids: CASNGLGNTIYF.

V is TRBV4-3 and J is TRBJ2-3. CDR3 length: 15 amino acids. From germline, CDR1 is LGHNA and CDR2 YSLEER. The CDR3: CASSQDPRYTDTQYF.